Below are 30 T cell receptor beta chains sequenced from a single sample in a study of T-cell reconstitution after alpha-beta-depleted transplantation in children. A library of TCRbeta sequences, prepared with unique molecular identifiers, was generated. A single record per CDR3 protein comes from TCRdb applying MiXCR to the PCR reads. The sample contains hundreds of thousands of distinct CDR3 sequences, approximately 15% of which appear only once. The material was PBMCs, mostly from graft donor cells, obtained 360 days after TCRalphabeta/CD19-depleted stem cell transplant. The receptors were sampled from a male patient younger than 18 who had a stem cell transplant for acute lymphoblastic leukemia, so the T cells may come from the graft donor.

At least ten counts were recorded for this clonotype. The chain recombines TRBV29-1 with TRBJ2-3, with 8 bases identical to TRBD2. The CDR3 is 17 residues long. Trimming at V came to 0 bases and at J to 4 bases, leaving 12 bases not matched to a gene. CDR1 and CDR2 from the germline V gene are SQVTM and ANQGSEA. The CDR3 coding sequence is TGCAGCGTTGAAGATCTGGCGGGGGGCCGGCCCCCAGATACGCAGTATTTT. Protein sequence: CSVEDLAGGRPPDTQYF.

This chain joins TRBV12-3 or TRBV12-4 and TRBJ1-1; D gene uncertain. The V gene lost 10 bases and the J gene lost 6 bases, with 15 bases spanning the gap. This CDR3 contains 12 residues. This chain's CDR3 is CATSPWKAEAFF. CDR3 bases: TGTGCCACCTCGCCCTGGAAGGCTGAAGCTTTCTTT.

The J gene is TRBJ2-1, the V gene TRBV7-9; 7 bases agree with TRBD1. The CDR3 runs to 13 residues. CDR1 and CDR2 from the germline V gene are SEHNR and FQNEAQ (reference sequence). The V segment lost 10 bases and the J segment 4 bases; nucleotides outside the gene matches: 7. CDR3 coding DNA: TGTGCCACACAGGGGTTCGAATACAATGAGCAGTTCTTC. Its protein is CATQGFEYNEQFF.

This sequence joins TRBV7-9 and TRBJ2-1; 7 bases agree with TRBD1. Germline V gene lookup returns CDR1 SEHNR and CDR2 FQNEAQ (reference sequence). The length of the CDR3 is 17 residues. With 1 base clipped from V and 3 bases from J, the junction kept 9 bases outside the gene matches. CDR3 bases: TGTGCCAGCAGCTTAGTGGACAGGCATGCCCTCTACAATGAGCAGTTCTTC. Residues: CASSLVDRHALYNEQFF.

The rearrangement links TRBV29-1 to TRBJ2-1; D possibly corresponds to TRBD2 (7 bases). Germline-derived CDR1 and CDR2 are SQVTM and ANQGSEA. This CDR3 has 15 residues. The V gene lost 3 bases and the J gene lost 4 bases, with 16 bases spanning the gap. The CDR3 DNA sequence: TGCAGCGTTGAGGGGGGGCTCCTCTTTTACAATGAGCAGTTCTTC. Translating it yields CSVEGGLLFYNEQFF.

The V and J genes are TRBV29-1 and TRBJ2-3; tentatively, D is TRBD1 (6 bases). Germline V gives CDR1 SQVTM, CDR2 ANQGSEA. CDR3 size: 11 residues. Trimming took 8 bases from V and 3 from J, leaving 9 bases between them. This CDR3 reads CSFGQTDTQYF. CDR3 sequence (DNA): TGCAGCTTCGGACAGACAGATACGCAGTATTTT.

V and J are TRBV7-9 and TRBJ1-1; D not certain. Germline CDR1 and CDR2: SEHNR and FQNEAQ (reference sequence). The ends were cut back, 5 bases at V and 0 bases at J, with 13 bases in the middle. CDR3 size: 15 residues. CDR3 sequence reads: CASSLRVLMNTEAFF. The CDR3 DNA sequence: TGTGCCAGCAGCCTCCGGGTCTTAATGAACACTGAAGCTTTCTTT.

V is TRBV12-3 or TRBV12-4 and J is TRBJ2-7; D is ambiguous. Trimming took off 6 bases at V and 2 bases at J, with 17 bases between the two ends. The CDR3 covers 15 residues. In nucleotides, the CDR3 is TGTGCCAGCAGCTTGAGGCGGATGTTAACCTACGAGCAGTACTTC. This encodes CASSLRRMLTYEQYF.

The table lists this clonotype with a few counts. V gene TRBV4-1 combines with J gene TRBJ2-7; D gene unclear. CDR3 size: 16 residues. V was shortened by 0 bases and J by 0 bases, with 12 bases between the two germline ends. From germline, CDR1 is MGHRA and CDR2 YSYEKL. The chain's CDR3 is CASSQETTYSSYEQYF. CDR3 DNA sequence: TGCGCCAGCAGCCAAGAGACGACCTATAGCTCCTACGAGCAGTACTTC.

The rearrangement joins TRBV5-1 to TRBJ2-2; TRBD2 might be the D (6 bases). Looked up from germline, CDR1 is SGHRS and CDR2 is YFSETQ. This CDR3 region has 19 residues. Trimming shortened V by 7 bases and J by 0 bases, and 25 bases separated the two germline ends. Here the CDR3 reads CASRGVATSFSANTGELFF. The DNA for the CDR3 is TGCGCCAGCCGCGGGGTTGCGACATCATTTTCCGCGAACACCGGGGAGCTGTTTTTT.

This clonotype was seen many times. The genes are TRBV27 and TRBJ2-5; 8 positions agree with TRBD2. Germline trimming cut 4 bases from V and 9 bases from J; bases unmatched to any gene: 16. CDR3 length equals 16 residues. Germline CDR1 reads MNHEY; CDR2 reads SMNVEV (reference sequence). The CDR3 nucleotides read TGTGCCAGCAGTTCCCCTTCAACTAGCGGCCGCGGGGCCCAGTACTTC. This translates into CASSSPSTSGRGAQYF.

The sample holds a few counts of this clonotype. The chain has TRBV11-2 and TRBJ2-2; D could derive from TRBD1 or TRBD2 (5 bases each). Germline V CDR1 and CDR2: SGHAT, FQNNGV. The CDR3 is 11 amino acids. V lost 4 bases and J lost 12, with 9 bases in between. This CDR3 reads CASSWGPQLFF. In DNA, the CDR3 is TGTGCCAGCAGCTGGGGACCGCAGCTGTTTTTT.

This clonotype was observed many times. The V call is TRBV24-1, the J call TRBJ2-1; perhaps D is TRBD1 or TRBD2 (5 bases each). Between the trimmed V and J ends, which lost 4 bases and 5 bases, there was a span of 17 bases. The CDR3 has 16 residues. Germline CDR1 KGHDR, CDR2 SFDVKD. CDR3 in amino acids: CATSERRDRTNNEQFF. The CDR3 region has the DNA TGTGCCACCAGTGAACGCCGGGACCGAACAAACAATGAGCAGTTCTTC.

This clonotype was observed at least ten times. The chain carries TRBV5-8 and TRBJ1-6; possibly TRBD1 for D (5 bases). Germline loops: CDR1 SGHTS, CDR2 YDEGEE. V lost 4 bases and J 9 bases, leaving 14 bases between the germline ends. CDR3 length equals 14 residues. CDR3 protein: CASSPGQGRSPLHF. The CDR3 nucleotides read TGTGCCAGCAGCCCGGGGCAGGGTCGTTCACCCCTCCACTTT. Using reference TRBV5-8 and TRBJ1-6 for the parts outside the CDR3, the full variable domain is EAGVTQSPTHLIKTRGQQATLRCSPISGHTSVYWYQQALGLGLQFLLWYDEGEERNRGNFPPRFSGRQFPNYSSELNVNALELEDSALYLCASSPGQGRSPLHFGNGTRLTVT.

The chain combines TRBV18 with TRBJ1-5, with D perhaps TRBD1 (6 bases). V was shortened by 9 bases and J by 5 bases, with 14 bases between the two germline ends. The germline gives CDR1 KGHSH, CDR2 LQKENI. The CDR3 loop spans 13 amino acids. The CDR3 DNA reads TGTGCCAGTTCCGGGGGGCCCGATCAGCCCCAGCATTTT. Translated, it gives CASSGGPDQPQHF.

This clonotype was counted a few times. V gene TRBV5-1 combines with J gene TRBJ2-7, with 8 positions matching TRBD2. Germline V CDR1 and CDR2: SGHRS, YFSETQ. The length of the CDR3 is 15 residues. The J segment lost 2 bases and the V segment lost 0 bases, leaving 4 bases of the junction unmatched. CDR3 in DNA: TGCGCCAGCAGCTTGGGGACTAGCCGGGCCTACGAGCAGTACTTC. Its translation is CASSLGTSRAYEQYF.

The chain combines TRBV4-1 with TRBJ2-1; 8 bases match TRBD2. With 6 bases clipped from V and 5 bases from J, the junction kept 9 bases outside the gene matches. Germline CDR1 is MGHRA and CDR2 is YSYEKL. This CDR3 region has 15 residues. CDR3 loop: CASSWSGRSDNEQFF. The CDR3 DNA sequence: TGCGCCAGCAGTTGGAGCGGGAGATCTGACAATGAGCAGTTCTTC.

The CDR3 nucleotides are TGTGCCAGCAGTCAGGTTGACGGATACGCGCAGTATTTT. Protein sequence: CASSQVDGYAQYF. The chain links TRBV6-4 to TRBJ2-3; no firm D call. The CDR3 contains 13 residues. The V and J ends lost 5 bases and 10 bases respectively, with 16 bases between them. Germline V gene lookup returns CDR1 MRHNA and CDR2 SNTAGT.

At least ten counts were recorded for this clonotype. The V call is TRBV25-1, the J call TRBJ1-1; D uncertain. The ends were cut back, 4 bases at V and 1 base at J, with 7 bases in the middle. CDR1 and CDR2 (germline): MGHDK, SYGVNS. CDR3 length: 13 amino acids. The CDR3 nucleotides are TGTGCCAGCAGTGGGCCTGAGAACACTGAAGCTTTCTTT. Translated: CASSGPENTEAFF.

This clonotype showed up just a few times. The chain joins TRBV11-3 to TRBJ2-1, with 11 bases that match TRBD2. Germline V lookup: CDR1 SGHNT, CDR2 YENEEA. With V trimmed by 5 bases and J by 4 bases, 7 bases remained unmatched. The CDR3 extends over 16 amino acids. CDR3 sequence (DNA): TGTGCCAGCAGCCTTTCTAGCGGGAGGCCGTACAATGAGCAGTTCTTC. Translating gives CASSLSSGRPYNEQFF.

V gene TRBV7-3 combines with J gene TRBJ2-6, with 7 bases matching TRBD1. CDR3 size: 16 residues. After removal of 5 bases from V and 2 bases from J, the junction contained 6 bases not matched to a gene. Germline CDR1 reads SGHTA; CDR2 reads FQGTGA. The CDR3 loop is CASSRITGAGANVLTF. The CDR3 DNA is TGTGCCAGCAGCCGCATAACAGGGGCTGGGGCCAACGTCCTGACTTTC. The variable domain in full, with the rest retrieved from reference TRBV7-3 and TRBJ2-6, is GAGVSQTPSNKVTEKGKYVELRCDPISGHTALYWYRQSLGQGPEFLIYFQGTGAADDSGLPNDRFFAVRPEGSVSTLKIQRTERGDSAVYLCASSRITGAGANVLTFGAGSRLTVL.

V usage is TRBV29-1 and J usage is TRBJ2-2, with D perhaps TRBD2 (5 bases). The V gene lost 3 bases and the J gene lost 4 bases, with 12 bases spanning the gap. CDR3 length equals 14 residues. From germline, CDR1 is SQVTM and CDR2 ANQGSEA. CDR3 DNA sequence: TGCAGCGTTGAGAGGGAGCTCGGCACCGGGGAGCTGTTTTTT. Translating gives CSVERELGTGELFF.

This chain joins TRBV15 and TRBJ1-1; D remains ambiguous. CDR1 and CDR2 (germline): LNHNV, YYDKDF (reference sequence). The CDR3 spans 17 residues. V was cut by 6 bases and J by 4 bases, with 24 bases left in between. CDR3 loop: CATSPGGLLSDVTEAFF. The DNA of the CDR3 is TGTGCCACCAGTCCGGGAGGCCTCTTGTCAGATGTCACTGAAGCTTTCTTT.

This clonotype was counted at least ten times. V gene TRBV27 combines with J gene TRBJ1-2; 8 positions match TRBD1. The germline gives CDR1 MNHEY, CDR2 SMNVEV (reference sequence). Trimming cost V 4 bases and J 3 bases; bases outside gene matches: 4. The CDR3 length is 14 residues. The CDR3 sequence: CASSWAGGDYGYTF. CDR3 sequence (DNA): TGTGCCAGCAGTTGGGCAGGGGGCGACTATGGCTACACCTTC.

This chain links TRBV5-1 with TRBJ2-1; D assignment may be TRBD1 or TRBD2 (6 bases each). Germline V gene data show CDR1 as SGHRS and CDR2 as YFSETQ. The CDR3 sequence is 16 residues long. V shed 3 bases and J shed 10 bases, with 23 bases lying between them. CDR3 DNA sequence: TGCGCCAGCAGCTGGGGGGCTAGCCGAAACCCACTGGAGCAGTTCTTC. Its translation is CASSWGASRNPLEQFF.

The chain couples TRBV15 to TRBJ2-7; tentatively, D is TRBD1 or TRBD2 (5 bases each). The CDR3 length is 14 residues. Germline assignment: CDR1 LNHNV and CDR2 YYDKDF (reference sequence). V was trimmed by 5 bases and J by 3 bases, leaving 14 bases between them. CDR3 sequence reads: CATSPGIEGYEQYF. DNA for the CDR3: TGTGCCACCAGCCCAGGGATCGAGGGCTACGAGCAGTACTTC.

The V and J genes are TRBV30 and TRBJ2-1; D may match TRBD1 or TRBD2 (6 bases each). This CDR3 is built from 12 residues. CDR1 is GTSNPN and CDR2 is SVGIG in the germline V gene (reference sequence). Trimming cost V 1 base and J 8 bases, with 9 bases left between them. CDR3 coding DNA: TGTGCCTGGAGTGAGGGGGGCGATGAGCAGTTCTTC. Its protein product is CAWSEGGDEQFF.

The gene calls are TRBV5-6 and TRBJ2-5; no clear D. The CDR3 is 16 amino acids. V was shortened by 0 bases and J by 0 bases, with 12 bases between the two germline ends. The germline CDR1 and CDR2 sequences are SGHDT and YYEEEE. CDR3 residues: CASSLVASFHQETQYF. CDR3 in DNA: TGTGCCAGCAGCTTGGTGGCATCGTTCCACCAAGAGACCCAGTACTTC.

This clonotype was observed a few times. The chain couples TRBV5-8 to TRBJ2-1, with 9 bases aligning to TRBD1. CDR3 length: 14 amino acids. Trimming took 7 bases from V and 4 from J; bases not matched to a gene: 6. Germline V CDR1 and CDR2: SGHTS, YDEGEE. This CDR3 reads CASPSGQGYNEQFF. CDR3 DNA: TGTGCCAGCCCATCGGGACAGGGATACAATGAGCAGTTCTTC.

This clonotype was seen only a few times. CDR3 residues: CASETDMNTEAFF. Here the CDR3 DNA reads TGTGCCAGCGAGACGGATATGAACACTGAAGCTTTCTTT. J is TRBJ1-1 and V is TRBV25-1; no clear D gene. V was trimmed by 8 bases and J by 0 bases, leaving 10 bases between them. Per the germline V gene, CDR1 is MGHDK and CDR2 is SYGVNS. This CDR3 has 13 residues.